This record covers a single T cell receptor beta chain. Its specificity is not known. The data were taken from a study of graft-versus-host responses after intestinal transplantation. Whole-study context: The study gave all recipients anti-thymocyte globulin induction, then tacrolimus and steroids for three to four years. Regarding the study as a whole: Some GvH clones were seen earlier in gut or blood, suggesting intestinal origin.

CDR3 length: 14 residues. The V gene end was trimmed by 6 bases and the J gene end by 4 bases; junction bases not matched to a gene: 8. Germline V gives CDR1 SGHAT, CDR2 FQNNGV. TCRdb's table, derived via immunoSEQ multiplex PCR, lists solely in-frame clones and lacks some. The table lists about 90,000 clones, over 85% of them singletons. V gene TRBV11-2 combines with J gene TRBJ1-2; 7 nucleotides align to TRBD1. The TCR sequence derives from a human donor who received an intestinal transplant. Sequencing was performed on unstimulated CD4+ T cells sorted from spleen or lymph node cells, taken before intestinal transplant. CDR3 DNA: TGTGCCAGCAGGATACAGGGGAGAGGCTATGGCTACACCTTC. It translates to CASRIQGRGYGYTF.